The 11 T cell receptor beta chains listed next were all sequenced from one sample in a study of cytomegalovirus exposure and HLA in healthy donors (dated by TCRdb to about 2017). The library relied on the immunoSEQ multiplex PCR assay. For the multiplex PCR, a mixture combining 60 forward primers for TCR Vbeta segments and 13 reverse primers for TCR Jbeta segments was used. As stored in TCRdb, this immuneACCESS dataset retains in-frame rearrangements with V and J assigned. A fraction of the clones does not appear; measured against another copy, unresolved V genes explain less than half of the discrepancy, and the remainder lacks a known reason. The sample data list some 99,000 clones, and around four fifths of these were observed just once. Jointly, the top ten make up roughly 2% of the sample. The sequenced sample was PBMCs. These receptors were collected from a man in his forties in good health and CMV-seronegative.

This rearrangement joins TRBV25-1 to TRBJ1-1; no clear D. V lost 6 bases to trimming and J lost 1 base, with 12 bases between them. CDR1 is MGHDK and CDR2 is SYGVNS in the germline V gene. The CDR3 has 14 amino acids. The CDR3, as DNA: TGTGCCAGCAGAGCCTTGGTACGGAACACTGAAGCTTTCTTT. It codes for CASRALVRNTEAFF.

For this clone: Its ends do not fully match the called genes, so a read error is possible. V and J are TRBV7-9 and TRBJ2-7, with 11 bases matching TRBD2. This CDR3 has 16 amino acids. The germline CDR1 and CDR2 sequences are SEHNR and FQNEAQ (reference sequence). CDR3 coding DNA: TGTTCCAGCAGCTTATCGCAACTAGCGGGAGTCCACGAGCAGTACTTC. Protein: CSSSLSQLAGVHEQYF.

The chain recombines TRBV4-3 with TRBJ1-5; no reliable D call. CDR1 is LGHNA and CDR2 is YSLEER in the germline V gene. The CDR3 has 14 residues. V lost 4 bases and J 6 bases, leaving 13 bases between the germline ends. The CDR3 bases are TGCGCCAGCAGCCCGAAAATGGCTGGTCAGCCCCAGCATTTT. It is translated as CASSPKMAGQPQHF.

This clone was seen more than once but under ten times. An end of the junction differs from the germline gene, which may be a read error. This rearrangement joins TRBV5-6 to TRBJ2-3; 11 bases are a match to TRBD1. This CDR3 spans 15 amino acids. The germline V gene encodes CDR1 SGHDT and CDR2 YYEEEE. CDR3 DNA sequence: TGTGCCAGCAGTTTGGGACAGGGGGTGTCCGATACGCAGTATTTT. It yields the protein CASSLGQGVSDTQYF.

This clone was observed a handful of times. The rearrangement links TRBV4-3 to TRBJ2-5, with 8 bases matching TRBD2. Per the germline V gene, CDR1 is LGHNA and CDR2 is YSLEER. Losses at the gene ends were 2 bases for V and 5 bases for J; bases not matched to a gene: 7. The CDR3 contains 15 residues. The CDR3 reads CASSQTGGARETQYF. The CDR3 coding sequence is TGCGCCAGCAGCCAAACGGGGGGGGCCCGGGAGACCCAGTACTTC.

This sequence joins TRBV4-3 and TRBJ2-2; D is perhaps TRBD2 (5 bases). Germline CDR1 reads LGHNA; CDR2 reads YSLEER. CDR3 length: 15 residues. Trimming pared 0 bases from V and 6 bases from J, leaving 11 bases between. The CDR3 region has the DNA TGCGCCAGCAGCCAAGACCTCGGGAAGTCCGGGGAGCTGTTTTTT. This translates into CASSQDLGKSGELFF.

This rearrangement joins TRBV13 to TRBJ1-2, with TRBD1 matching over 10 bases. V was pared by 3 bases and J by 3 bases, with 1 base of the junction left unmatched. The CDR3 sequence is 14 residues long. Per the germline V gene, CDR1 is PRHDT and CDR2 is FYEKMQ (reference sequence). The CDR3 DNA reads as TGTGCCAGCAGCTTGACAGGGGGCGACTATGGCTACACCTTC. It translates to CASSLTGGDYGYTF. The whole variable domain, remainder taken from reference TRBV13 and TRBJ1-2, is AAGVIQSPRHLIKEKRETATLKCYPIPRHDTVYWYQQGPGQDPQFLISFYEKMQSDKGSIPDRFSAQQFSDYHSELNMSSLELGDSALYFCASSLTGGDYGYTFGSGTRLTVV.

This clone occurred once. The V and J genes are TRBV9 and TRBJ2-5, with D unresolved. CDR3 length: 14 residues. V lost 0 bases to trimming and J lost 5 bases, with 11 bases between them. Germline CDR1 reads SGDLS; CDR2 reads YYNGEE. The CDR3: CASSVEAGLETQYF. Here the CDR3 DNA reads TGTGCCAGCAGCGTAGAGGCCGGGTTGGAGACCCAGTACTTC.

The chain couples TRBV29-1 to TRBJ2-1; TRBD2 aligns across 15 bases. In germline, CDR1 is SQVTM, CDR2 ANQGSEA. This CDR3 comprises 16 residues. V shed 6 bases, J shed 2 bases, and the junction held 5 bases outside the gene matches. CDR3 in amino acids: CSVRGLAGGPYNEQFF. CDR3 nucleotides: TGCAGCGTCCGCGGACTAGCGGGAGGGCCCTACAATGAGCAGTTCTTC.

The chain combines TRBV7-9 with TRBJ2-7; 9 positions match TRBD2. The J segment lost 3 bases and the V segment lost 8 bases, leaving 5 bases of the junction unmatched. The CDR3 length is 13 residues. The germline CDR1 and CDR2 sequences are SEHNR and FQNEAQ (reference sequence). The CDR3 DNA reads as TGTGCCAGCGGATTGACTAGCGGCTACGAGCAGTACTTC. Protein: CASGLTSGYEQYF. Combining the CDR3 with reference TRBV7-9 and TRBJ2-7 gives the whole variable domain DTGVSQNPRHKITKRGQNVTFRCDPISEHNRLYWYRQTLGQGPEFLTYFQNEAQLEKSRLLSDRFSAERPKGSFSTLEIQRTEQGDSAMYLCASGLTSGYEQYFGPGTRLTVT.

This chain joins TRBV6-5 and TRBJ2-7; 7 bases fit TRBD2. Germline V gives CDR1 MNHEY, CDR2 SVGAGI. J was trimmed by 5 bases and V by 2 bases; bases with no gene match: 3. The CDR3 loop spans 13 amino acids. CDR3 nucleotide sequence: TGTGCCAGCAGTTACCTTGGGAGGGACGAGCAGTACTTC. It is translated as CASSYLGRDEQYF.